This T cell receptor beta chain was recorded in a study of T cells in Graves' hyperthyroidism and ophthalmopathy. TCR beta CDR3 sequences were amplified from RNA transcripts. The TCR CDR3 first-round RT-PCR relied on the HTBI primer set. TCRdb used MiXCR to reprocess the multiplex PCR reads, holding one entry per CDR3 protein. The top ten hold around 3.5% of the sample, which has some 650,000 distinct CDR3 sequences, 16% seen once. Germline V lookup: CDR1 MNHNS, CDR2 SASEGT. V lost 3 bases and J lost 9, with 16 bases in between. CDR3 length: 14 residues. At least ten counts were recorded for this clonotype.

The origin of this receptor is a woman between 40 and 55 years old with Graves' ophthalmopathy. The specimen was blood. V gene TRBV6-1 combines with J gene TRBJ2-3; D is unclear. The CDR3 coding sequence is TGTGCCAGCAGTGATAATGATTGGGTTGGCACGCAGTATTTT. Translated, it gives CASSDNDWVGTQYF.